This TCR beta chain was captured in a study of shared clonotypes between healthy human individuals. Study-level findings and limits: Sequencing depth was predicted to influence how clonotypes are shared among donors. Estimated richness was generally greater in naive than memory subsets.

In the original workflow: ImmunoSEQ supplied junction-only sequences lacking quality scores, so filtering was different. The repertoire was sequenced with immunoSEQ multiplex PCR; TCRdb's copy has only in-frame clones and lacks some. V and J calls and clone size are as listed in that table; D and trimming were resolved from the DNA. The sample holds 2 million to 2.5 million clones, approximately 95% seen once. CDR3 length: 16 amino acids. Germline V CDR1 and CDR2: MNHEY, SMNVEV (reference sequence). J lost 8 bases, V lost 9 bases, and 18 bases had no gene match. All of the donors resided in Nashville, Tennessee, and each was a Caucasian adult. A single count supports this clone. The antigen is not known.

Sequencing used naive CD4+ T cells from PBMCs. Subset defined: CD45RA+ positively selected. The receptor's source is a man aged 18 to 29 in good health. Some clones in this sample may be carry-over from other donors' samples. The V and J genes are TRBV27 and TRBJ1-4, with TRBD1 matching over 7 bases. The CDR3 DNA reads as TGTGCCAGTACGGACAGGCTCGCCTCAACAGGGGAAAAACTGTTTTTT. Its protein is CASTDRLASTGEKLFF.